A single sample is the source of the 32 T cell receptor beta chains below, sequenced in a study of OX40 agonist ivuxolimab in advanced cancers. The data were produced by immunoSEQ multiplex PCR, yet TCRdb's version contains in-frame clones alone and is incomplete. The table shows approximately 46,000 clones, with 88% occurring only once. The starting material was CD4+ or CD8+ T cells sorted from blood, obtained in a trial of the OX40 agonist ivuxolimab. The receptor source for this set is an adult with an advanced solid tumor such as melanoma, head and neck, liver or kidney cancer.

This clone was observed once. The rearrangement uses TRBV18 and TRBJ2-7; 10 nucleotides line up with TRBD1. The CDR3 runs 14 residues. CDR1 is KGHSH, CDR2 LQKENI, per germline. V shed 3 bases, J shed 4 bases, and the junction held 3 bases outside the gene matches. CDR3: CASSPPGQGYEQYF. The CDR3 DNA sequence: TGTGCCAGCTCACCTCCGGGACAGGGGTACGAGCAGTACTTC.

V is TRBV29-1 and J is TRBJ2-7; TRBD1 aligns across 8 bases. The CDR3 runs to 17 residues. Germline V gene lookup returns CDR1 SQVTM and CDR2 ANQGSEA. The trim removed 7 bases at V and 2 bases at J, leaving 19 bases unmatched. Written as DNA, the CDR3 is TGCAGCGGAGGACAGGGAGTTTCCTCCTTATTAACCTACGAGCAGTACTTC. This translates into CSGGQGVSSLLTYEQYF.

The chain employs TRBV2 and TRBJ2-3; TRBD1 matches at 10 bases. With 6 bases clipped from V and 4 bases from J, the junction kept 16 bases outside the gene matches. CDR3 length: 18 amino acids. The germline gives CDR1 SNHLY, CDR2 FYNNEI. CDR3 DNA: TGTGCCAGCAGGGAACCGTACCCCCCCGGGACAGGGGCAGATACGCAGTATTTT. This translates into CASREPYPPGTGADTQYF.

The J gene is TRBJ1-3, the V gene TRBV7-6; D is ambiguous. The V gene lost 4 bases and the J gene lost 0 bases, with 10 bases spanning the gap. Germline CDR1 reads SGHVS; CDR2 reads FNYEAQ. The CDR3 length is 15 residues. For the CDR3, the DNA is TGTGCCAGCAGCTCTTTCATGGACTCTGGAAACACCATATATTTT. Its translation: CASSSFMDSGNTIYF.

The chain combines TRBV19 with TRBJ2-2; D gene unclear. The V end lost 1 base, the J end lost 8 bases, and 8 bases lay between the germline ends. Per germline, CDR1 LNHDA and CDR2 SQIVND (reference sequence). CDR3 size: 13 residues. CDR3 loop: CASSIGAGGELFF. CDR3 nucleotides: TGTGCCAGTAGTATAGGAGCCGGTGGGGAGCTGTTTTTT.

The V and J genes are TRBV4-1 and TRBJ1-6; 8 bases line up with TRBD1. The CDR3 runs to 15 residues. CDR1 and CDR2 (germline): MGHRA, YSYEKL. Trimming cost V 4 bases and J 6 bases; bases outside gene matches: 5. CDR3 bases: TGCGCCAGCAGCCCCCGACAGGGGCCTAATTCACCCCTCCACTTT. It is translated as CASSPRQGPNSPLHF.

This sequence joins TRBV15 and TRBJ1-1, with D tentatively TRBD1 (6 bases). With 1 base removed from V and 1 base from J, the gap between germline ends came to 16 bases. Per germline, CDR1 LNHNV and CDR2 YYDKDF (reference sequence). CDR3 length equals 17 residues. DNA for the CDR3: TGTGCCACCAGCAGAGGAGCCGGGACACCGAGGAACACTGAAGCTTTCTTT. Translating it yields CATSRGAGTPRNTEAFF.

V usage is TRBV29-1 and J usage is TRBJ1-3; weak D call: TRBD1 (5 bases). The CDR3 totals 13 residues. Germline values: CDR1 SQVTM, CDR2 ANQGSEA. V was pared by 4 bases and J by 2 bases, with 9 bases between. The CDR3 region is CSVVGGPGNTIYF. The CDR3 nucleotides read TGCAGCGTTGTTGGGGGTCCTGGAAACACCATATATTTT.

In DNA, the CDR3 is TGCGCCAGCAGCCCGAAGGTGGGGAATTTAAACATTCAGTACTTC. Protein sequence: CASSPKVGNLNIQYF. The chain couples TRBV4-3 to TRBJ2-4; D uncertain. The V and J ends lost 4 bases and 6 bases respectively, with 16 bases between them. The CDR3 has 15 residues. Germline CDR1 and CDR2: LGHNA and YSLEER.

The chain combines TRBV7-2 with TRBJ2-3; D is possibly TRBD1 (6 bases). CDR1 and CDR2 (germline): SGHTA, FQGNSA. The CDR3 contains 15 residues. Trimming left V 1 base short and J 0 bases short, with 8 bases between. This chain's CDR3 is CASSLGTASTDTQYF. The CDR3 nucleotides are TGTGCCAGCAGCTTAGGGACAGCTAGCACAGATACGCAGTATTTT. The full variable domain, its missing parts supplied by reference TRBV7-2 and TRBJ2-3, is GAGVSQSPSNKVTEKGKDVELRCDPISGHTALYWYRQSLGQGLEFLIYFQGNSAPDKSGLPSDRFSAERTGGSVSTLTIQRTQQEDSAVYLCASSLGTASTDTQYFGPGTRLTVL.

The V and J genes are TRBV4-3 and TRBJ2-2, with no clear D. This CDR3 has 13 residues. From germline, CDR1 is LGHNA and CDR2 YSLEER. The V end was cut by 4 bases, the J end by 0 bases, with 3 bases between. This chain's CDR3 is CASSLANTGELFF. The CDR3 region has the DNA TGCGCCAGCAGCCTTGCGAACACCGGGGAGCTGTTTTTT.

This clone was counted a single time. Lacking the conserved final phenylalanine or tryptophan, this CDR3 likely reflects a read error. Because the CDR3's place on the DNA is in doubt, the DNA is left out and the CDR3 is given as listed by TCRdb. J is TRBJ2-7 and V is TRBV10-3. The CDR3 adds up to 14 amino acids, both ends counted. The germline V gene encodes CDR1 ENHRY and CDR2 SYGVKD. The CDR3 reads CAITSPGAPGGPTL.

This rearrangement joins TRBV4-3 to TRBJ2-7; 10 nucleotides agree with TRBD1. The CDR3 runs 15 residues. CDR1 LGHNA and CDR2 YSLEER come from the germline V gene. V was clipped by 1 base and J by 5 bases; unmatched bases: 5. DNA of the CDR3: TGCGCCAGCAGCCAAGGAGGGACAGGGGACGACGAGCAGTACTTC. As protein: CASSQGGTGDDEQYF.

This chain joins TRBV14 and TRBJ2-1; TRBD2 matches 9 bases. The V gene's germline CDR1 is SGHDN and CDR2 FVKESK. This CDR3 has 15 amino acids. The J segment lost 8 bases and the V segment lost 1 base, leaving 6 bases of the junction unmatched. The CDR3 is CASSQVGGGAHEQFF. The DNA of the CDR3 is TGTGCCAGCAGCCAAGTTGGCGGGGGGGCCCATGAGCAGTTCTTC.

This chain joins TRBV7-9 and TRBJ1-5, with D possibly being TRBD1 (5 bases). Germline CDR1 is SEHNR and CDR2 is FQNEAQ (reference sequence). The V gene lost 5 bases and the J gene lost 4 bases, with 12 bases spanning the gap. The CDR3 is 14 residues long. The CDR3 region is CASSTGLGNQPQHF. In nucleotides, the CDR3 is TGTGCCAGCAGCACGGGACTGGGAAATCAGCCCCAGCATTTT.

As DNA, the CDR3 is TGTGCCAGCAGTCTCCCCCCTAGCGGAGACAATGAGCAGTTCTTC. Protein sequence: CASSLPPSGDNEQFF. The chain has TRBV7-6 and TRBJ2-1; 7 bases are shared with TRBD2. This CDR3 contains 15 residues. Germline V gene sequence: CDR1 SGHVS, CDR2 FNYEAQ. The V and J ends lost 6 bases and 5 bases, in that order; junction bases with no gene match: 10. Looking up the rest from reference TRBV7-6 and TRBJ2-1 gives the full variable domain: GAGVSQSPRYKVTKRGQDVALRCDPISGHVSLYWYRQALGQGPEFLTYFNYEAQQDKSGLPNDRFSAERPEGSISTLTIQRTEQRDSAMYRCASSLPPSGDNEQFFGPGTRLTVL.

This chain connects TRBV4-1 to TRBJ2-3; 7 bases are shared with TRBD2. This CDR3 is built from 16 residues. The junction had 6 bases not matched to a gene; V was cut back by 1 base and J by 2 bases. CDR1 and CDR2 (germline): MGHRA, YSYEKL. The CDR3 spells CASSQVGGGTTDTQYF. CDR3 DNA: TGCGCCAGCAGCCAAGTAGGCGGGGGAACCACAGATACGCAGTATTTT.

The rearrangement joins TRBV5-1 to TRBJ2-1; D is ambiguous. V shed 2 bases and J shed 0 bases, with 18 bases lying between them. The CDR3 has 18 residues. Germline CDR1 reads SGHRS; CDR2 reads YFSETQ. CDR3 amino acids: CASSFYPDAGSSYNEQFF. The DNA for the CDR3 is TGCGCCAGCAGCTTCTACCCAGACGCAGGCAGCTCCTACAATGAGCAGTTCTTC.

The J gene is TRBJ1-2, the V gene TRBV6-5, with 8 bases lining up with TRBD1. The germline V gene has CDR1 MNHEY and CDR2 SVGAGI. CDR3 length equals 15 residues. With V trimmed by 8 bases and J by 4 bases, 12 bases remained unmatched. This CDR3 is CASLGYRTGFYGYTF. The CDR3 DNA reads TGTGCCAGCCTAGGTTATAGGACAGGGTTCTATGGCTACACCTTC.

The rearrangement links TRBV7-8 to TRBJ2-5; 7 bases match TRBD2. CDR3 length: 15 residues. Losses at the gene ends were 5 bases for V and 5 bases for J; bases not matched to a gene: 11. In germline, CDR1 is SGHVS, CDR2 FQNEAQ. CDR3 nucleotide sequence: TGTGCCAGCAGCAACCCGGGGGGTTCTTTGGAGACCCAGTACTTC. Translation gives CASSNPGGSLETQYF.

The chain is built from TRBV27 and TRBJ2-5; possible D gene TRBD1, 6 bases. Looked up from germline, CDR1 is MNHEY and CDR2 is SMNVEV (reference sequence). The CDR3 runs to 14 residues. V was shortened by 6 bases and J by 2 bases, with 13 bases between the two germline ends. The CDR3 DNA follows: TGTGCCAGCAGGACATGGGACAATCAAGAGACCCAGTACTTC. This gives the protein CASRTWDNQETQYF.

J is TRBJ2-3 and V is TRBV9; TRBD2 matches 9 bases. Germline V CDR1 and CDR2: SGDLS, YYNGEE. There are 14 residues in the CDR3. J lost 4 bases, V lost 3 bases, and 3 bases had no gene match. The CDR3 coding sequence is TGTGCCAGCAGCGGCGGGGGGGCCCCAGATACGCAGTATTTT. Its protein is CASSGGGAPDTQYF.

The J gene is TRBJ2-7, the V gene TRBV6-1; D ambiguous. The V gene lost 0 bases and the J gene lost 5 bases, with 11 bases spanning the gap. Germline lookup yields CDR1 MNHNS and CDR2 SASEGT. The length of the CDR3 is 14 residues. DNA of the CDR3: TGTGCCAGCAGTGAAGCAGAAGGGCCCAACGAGCAGTACGTC. Translation: CASSEAEGPNEQYV.

The genes are TRBV28 and TRBJ2-2; 7 bases are a match to TRBD1. The trim removed 6 bases at V and 0 bases at J, leaving 7 bases unmatched. This CDR3 is 16 amino acids long. The V gene's germline CDR1 is MDHEN and CDR2 SYDVKM. CDR3 loop: CASSSPTGTNTGELFF. The CDR3 DNA is TGTGCCAGCAGCTCCCCGACAGGGACGAACACCGGGGAGCTGTTTTTT.

The genes are TRBV5-1 and TRBJ2-2, with D perhaps TRBD1 (6 bases). The CDR3 extends over 14 amino acids. The germline V and J ends were trimmed by 9 bases and 0 bases, with 12 bases remaining between them. Per the germline V gene, CDR1 is SGHRS and CDR2 is YFSETQ. This CDR3 reads CATRQDANTGELFF. CDR3 sequence (DNA): TGCGCCACCCGACAGGATGCGAACACCGGGGAGCTGTTTTTT.

The gene calls are TRBV7-8 and TRBJ2-5; D possibly matches TRBD1 or TRBD2 (5 bases each). Germline CDR1 reads SGHVS; CDR2 reads FQNEAQ. This CDR3 has 15 residues. V was clipped by 5 bases and J by 5 bases, with 18 bases between them. The CDR3 DNA reads TGTGCCAGCAGCCTCCTCGACGGGGCGGCGGAGACCCAGTACTTC. Its protein is CASSLLDGAAETQYF.

The CDR3 reads CASSPQGKDTQYF. The CDR3 bases are TGTGCCAGCAGTCCCCAGGGTAAAGATACGCAGTATTTT. This rearrangement joins TRBV9 to TRBJ2-3; D is possibly TRBD1 (5 bases). Germline V lookup: CDR1 SGDLS, CDR2 YYNGEE. The CDR3 runs 13 residues. Between the trimmed V and J ends, which lost 5 bases and 5 bases, there was a span of 12 bases.

Of note for this clone: A clone one base away is much larger, so this may be a read error. The sample carries other DNA sequences with the same CDR3. V is TRBV6-5 and J is TRBJ1-5; D is ambiguous. Per the germline V gene, CDR1 is MNHEY and CDR2 is SVGAGI. V lost 0 bases to trimming and J lost 2 bases, with 5 bases between them. This CDR3 region has 14 residues. The CDR3: CASSYSGGNQPQHF. The CDR3 region has the DNA TGTGCCAGCAGTTACTCTGGGGGCAATCAGCCCCAGCATTTT.

The rearrangement joins TRBV28 to TRBJ2-3, with TRBD2 as a possible D gene (6 bases). The V and J ends lost 2 bases and 0 bases respectively, with 12 bases between them. Germline V gene lookup returns CDR1 MDHEN and CDR2 SYDVKM. The CDR3 is made up of 16 amino acids. CDR3: CASSLGDGGSTDTQYF. For the CDR3, the DNA is TGTGCCAGCAGTTTAGGGGACGGGGGAAGCACAGATACGCAGTATTTT.

In this sample, this clone is medium-sized. The chain couples TRBV15 to TRBJ1-4, with D maybe TRBD1 (5 bases). Trimming removed 3 bases at V and 12 bases at J, with 17 bases between. This CDR3 is built from 14 residues. Germline-derived CDR1 and CDR2 are LNHNV and YYDKDF (reference sequence). Here the CDR3 DNA reads TGTGCCACCAGCAGTAACCGCCTGTCGGGGGAACTGTTTTTT. Protein sequence: CATSSNRLSGELFF. Full variable domain (rest looked up from reference TRBV15 and TRBJ1-4): DAMVIQNPRYQVTQFGKPVTLSCSQTLNHNVMYWYQQKSSQAPKLLFHYYDKDFNNEADTPDNFQSRRPNTSFCFLDIRSPGLGDTAMYLCATSSNRLSGELFFGSGTQLSVL.

The V call is TRBV12-5, the J call TRBJ2-1, with 12 bases matching TRBD2. This CDR3 contains 14 residues. CDR1 is LGHNT and CDR2 is FRNRAP in the germline V gene. The ends lost 3 bases at V and 7 bases at J; junction bases unmatched: 1. CDR3 sequence: CASGFGLAGNEQFF. The CDR3 bases are TGTGCTAGTGGTTTCGGACTAGCGGGAAATGAGCAGTTCTTC.

The chain links TRBV12-2 to TRBJ2-2; the D call in the table, TRBD1, was not verified against the DNA. TRBV12-2 is a pseudogene segment. The CDR3 is made up of 16 amino acids. The CDR3 loop is CASRPTGVGNTGELFF. The CDR3 bases are TGTGCAAGTCGCCCTACAGGGGTTGGGAACACCGGGGAGCTGTTTTTT.